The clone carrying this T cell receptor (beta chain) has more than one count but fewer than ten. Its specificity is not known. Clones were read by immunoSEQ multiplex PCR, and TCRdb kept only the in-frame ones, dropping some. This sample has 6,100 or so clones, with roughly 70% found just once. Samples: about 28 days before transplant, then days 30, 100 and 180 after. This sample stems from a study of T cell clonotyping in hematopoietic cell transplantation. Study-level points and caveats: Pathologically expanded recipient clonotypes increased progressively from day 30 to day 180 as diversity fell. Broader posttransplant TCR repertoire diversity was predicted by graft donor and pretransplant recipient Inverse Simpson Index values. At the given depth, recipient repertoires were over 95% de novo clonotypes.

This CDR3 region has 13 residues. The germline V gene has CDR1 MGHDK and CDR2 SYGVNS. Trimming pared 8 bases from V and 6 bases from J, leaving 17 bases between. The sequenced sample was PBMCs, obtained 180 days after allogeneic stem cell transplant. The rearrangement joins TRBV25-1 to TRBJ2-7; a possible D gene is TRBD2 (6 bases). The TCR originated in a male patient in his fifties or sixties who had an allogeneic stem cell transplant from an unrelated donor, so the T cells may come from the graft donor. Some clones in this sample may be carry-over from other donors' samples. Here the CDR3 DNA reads TGTGCCAGCTTTTTTGATGAGGGAGGCGAGCAGTACTTC. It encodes CASFFDEGGEQYF.